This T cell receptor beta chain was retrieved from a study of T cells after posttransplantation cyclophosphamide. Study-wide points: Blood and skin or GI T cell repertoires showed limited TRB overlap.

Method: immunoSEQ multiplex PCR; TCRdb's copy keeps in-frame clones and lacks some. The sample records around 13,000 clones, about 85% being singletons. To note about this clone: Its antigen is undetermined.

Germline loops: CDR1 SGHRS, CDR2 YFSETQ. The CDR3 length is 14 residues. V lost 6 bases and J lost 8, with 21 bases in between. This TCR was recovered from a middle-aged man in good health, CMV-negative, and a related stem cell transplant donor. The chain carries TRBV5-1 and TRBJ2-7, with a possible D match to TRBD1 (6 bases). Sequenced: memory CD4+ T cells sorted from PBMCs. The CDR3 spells CASNPGQPLRKQYF. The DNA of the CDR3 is TGCGCCAGCAACCCCGGACAGCCCCTGAGGAAGCAGTACTTC.